This T cell receptor (beta chain) was sequenced for a study of early T cells in non-severe SARS-CoV-2 infection. Turning to the study itself: Alpha and beta chains were unpaired, from unsorted whole-blood bulk RNA.

This clonotype was seen at least ten times. Unique molecular identifiers (one per individual cDNA molecule) were attached. MiXCR, applied by TCRdb to the 5' RACE reads, yields one record per CDR3 protein. The table shows some 50,000 distinct CDR3 sequences, with 9% to 9.5% occurring only once. The CDR3 has 15 residues. V shed 1 base and J 5 bases; nucleotides not matched to a gene: 8. CDR1 SGHVS and CDR2 FQNEAQ come from the germline V gene. This receptor was taken from an adult who was a healthcare worker with PCR-confirmed SARS-CoV-2 infection or an uninfected control (not recorded which). Sequenced: whole blood. The rearrangement joins TRBV7-8 to TRBJ2-7; TRBD1 matches 7 bases. CDR3 coding DNA: TGTGCCAGCAGCTTAGGAAGGGGGCCGACGGACGAGCAGTACTTC. This gives the protein CASSLGRGPTDEQYF.